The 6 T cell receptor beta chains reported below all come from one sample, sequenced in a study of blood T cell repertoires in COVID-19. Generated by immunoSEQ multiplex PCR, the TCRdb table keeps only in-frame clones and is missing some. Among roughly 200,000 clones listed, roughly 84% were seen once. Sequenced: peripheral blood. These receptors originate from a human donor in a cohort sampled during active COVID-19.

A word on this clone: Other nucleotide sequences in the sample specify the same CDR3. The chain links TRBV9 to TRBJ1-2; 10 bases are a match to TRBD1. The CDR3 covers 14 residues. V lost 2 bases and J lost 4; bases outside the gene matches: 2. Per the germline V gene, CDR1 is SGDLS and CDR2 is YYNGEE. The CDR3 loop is CASSVGQGSYGYTF. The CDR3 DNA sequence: TGTGCCAGCAGCGTGGGACAGGGGAGCTATGGCTACACCTTC.

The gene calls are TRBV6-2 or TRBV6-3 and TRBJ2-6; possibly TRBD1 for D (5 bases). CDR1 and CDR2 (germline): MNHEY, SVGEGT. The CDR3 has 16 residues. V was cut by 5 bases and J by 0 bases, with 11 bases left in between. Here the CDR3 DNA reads TGTGCCAGCAGTAAGCAGGGTTTCTCTGGGGCCAACGTCCTGACTTTC. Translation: CASSKQGFSGANVLTF.

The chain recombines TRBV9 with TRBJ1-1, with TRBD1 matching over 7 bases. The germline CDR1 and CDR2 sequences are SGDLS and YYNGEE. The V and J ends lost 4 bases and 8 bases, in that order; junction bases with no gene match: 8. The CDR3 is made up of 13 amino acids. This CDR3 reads CASSSAPTGEAFF. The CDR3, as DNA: TGTGCCAGCAGCTCCGCCCCGACAGGGGAAGCTTTCTTT.

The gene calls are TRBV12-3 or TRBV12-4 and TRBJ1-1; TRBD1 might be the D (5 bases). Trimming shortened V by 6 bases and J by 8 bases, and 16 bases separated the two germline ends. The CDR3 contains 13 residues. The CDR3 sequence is CASRMGGRPEAFF. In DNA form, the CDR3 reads TGTGCCAGCAGGATGGGGGGTCGACCAGAAGCTTTCTTT.

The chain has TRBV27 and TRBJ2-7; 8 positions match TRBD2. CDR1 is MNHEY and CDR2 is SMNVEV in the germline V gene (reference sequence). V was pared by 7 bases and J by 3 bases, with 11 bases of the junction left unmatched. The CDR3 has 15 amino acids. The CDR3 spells CASTLRGGFIYEQYF. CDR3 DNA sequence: TGTGCCAGCACCCTGCGCGGGGGGTTTATCTACGAGCAGTACTTC.

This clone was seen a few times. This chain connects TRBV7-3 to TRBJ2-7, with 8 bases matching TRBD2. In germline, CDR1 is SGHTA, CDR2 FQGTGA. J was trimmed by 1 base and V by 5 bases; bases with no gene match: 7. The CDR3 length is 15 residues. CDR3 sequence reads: CASSPRLAPSYEQYF. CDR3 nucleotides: TGTGCCAGCAGCCCCCGACTAGCGCCGTCCTACGAGCAGTACTTC.